The clone carrying this TCR beta chain has a count of ten or more. Its target is not known. CDR1 and CDR2 from the germline V gene are SGHAT and FQNNGV. The CDR3 covers 16 residues. The ends were cut back, 5 bases at V and 6 bases at J, with 19 bases in the middle. The sample comes from a study of T cell repertoires in cytomegalovirus infection. Regarding the study as a whole: HLA-C-restricted TCR beta clonotypes specific for CMV led the ex vivo response.

TCRdb used MiXCR to reprocess the reads, holding one entry per CDR3 protein. Here the sample spans about 260,000 distinct CDR3 sequences, roughly 13% being singletons. Specimen: PBMCs. The rearrangement links TRBV11-2 to TRBJ2-2; D might be TRBD2 (6 bases). This TCR was sampled from a human donor in good health (CMV status not recorded). Some clones in this sample may be carry-over from other donors' samples. The CDR3 region has the DNA TGTGCCAGCAGCCAGGACCTGACTAGTTGGGCCGGGGAGCTGTTTTTT. As protein: CASSQDLTSWAGELFF.